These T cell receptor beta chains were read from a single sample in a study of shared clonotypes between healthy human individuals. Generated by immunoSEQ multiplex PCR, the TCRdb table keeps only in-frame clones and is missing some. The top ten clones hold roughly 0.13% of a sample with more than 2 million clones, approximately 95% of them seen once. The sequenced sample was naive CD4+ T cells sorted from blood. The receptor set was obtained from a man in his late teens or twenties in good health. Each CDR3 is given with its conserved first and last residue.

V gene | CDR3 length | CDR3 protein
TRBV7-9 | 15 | CASSLLPGSTDTQYF
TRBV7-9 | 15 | CASSLERGSGETQYF
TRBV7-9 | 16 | CASSLDRGSSYNEQFF
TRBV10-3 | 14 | CASTGTRGGEKLFF
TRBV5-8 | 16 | CASSLATGHSNQPQHF
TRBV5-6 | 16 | CASSPGTGDPWGEQYF
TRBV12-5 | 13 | CAGRLAGGNEQFF
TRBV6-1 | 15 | CASREHIFSNQPQHF
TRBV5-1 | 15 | CASSLDGVGTDTQYF
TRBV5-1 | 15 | CASSYRALSGNEQFF
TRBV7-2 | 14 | CASSYRSGANVLTF
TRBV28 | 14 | CASSPGQITGELFF
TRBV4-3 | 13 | CASSQEVGTEQFF
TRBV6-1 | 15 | CATRQGPFSGNTIYF
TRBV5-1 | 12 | CASSLTGPEAFF
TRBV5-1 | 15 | CASSLENLANYGYTF
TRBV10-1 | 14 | CASSAGVLGEKLFF
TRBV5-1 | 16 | CASSLERVDGVDTQYF
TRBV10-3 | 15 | CAISELGDRGNGYTF
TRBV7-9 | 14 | CASSLGLAGDTQYF
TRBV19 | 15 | CASSPLSGTYNEQFF
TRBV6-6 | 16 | CASSSPTIASTGELFF
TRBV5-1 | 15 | CASSLELAGNNEQFF
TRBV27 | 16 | CATRLAGDSGANVLTF
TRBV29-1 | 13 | CSVQRGSQETQYF
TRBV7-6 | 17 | CASSLVLLGAGAETQYF